This passage covers 31 T cell receptor beta chains from one sample sequenced in a study of T cell repertoires in cytomegalovirus infection (dated by TCRdb to about 2019). The treatment or condition label, read with the paper, signifies: in vitro stimulation with specific CMV peptide epitopes to enrich CMV-specific T cells. The antigens these receptors bind are not known. Sequencer: Illumina HiSeq 1500. Clones were called with MiXCR by TCRdb after fastp trimmed the public reads at Q25, and only in-frame beta chains were retained. Each entry is one CDR3 protein sequence, shown with its most common DNA and genes. The sample table contains about 480,000 distinct CDR3 sequences; only one count was recorded for 33% of them. About 17% of the sample is in the top ten clones. Sequenced material: cultured PBMCs, taken from culture after CMV antigen stimulation. The receptors come from a human donor in good health (CMV status not recorded). Some clones in this sample may be carry-over from other donors' samples.

This clonotype turned up a few times. The rearrangement joins TRBV7-2 to TRBJ1-4, with D unclear. This CDR3 is built from 12 residues. Trimming removed 6 bases at V and 3 bases at J, with 5 bases between. Germline values: CDR1 SGHTA, CDR2 FQGNSA. The CDR3 is CASRHSNEKLFF. The CDR3 bases are TGTGCCAGCAGACACTCTAATGAAAAACTGTTTTTT.

The chain joins TRBV12-3 or TRBV12-4 to TRBJ1-3; tentative D call: TRBD1 (6 bases). V was trimmed by 6 bases and J by 0 bases, leaving 15 bases between them. The CDR3 runs to 16 residues. The CDR3 DNA is TGTGCCAGCAGCCCCGACAGGCCGAACTCTGGAAACACCATATATTTT. Translating gives CASSPDRPNSGNTIYF.

The chain carries TRBV28 and TRBJ2-7; 12 bases align to TRBD2. Trimming cost V 5 bases and J 4 bases; bases outside gene matches: 9. In germline, CDR1 is MDHEN, CDR2 SYDVKM. The CDR3 contains 16 residues. The CDR3 region is CASSTTLAGGPYEQYF. For the CDR3, the DNA is TGTGCCAGCAGTACAACTCTAGCGGGAGGGCCGTACGAGCAGTACTTC. Looking up the rest from reference TRBV28 and TRBJ2-7 gives the full variable domain: DVKVTQSSRYLVKRTGEKVFLECVQDMDHENMFWYRQDPGLGLRLIYFSYDVKMKEKGDIPEGYSVSREKKERFSLILESASTNQTSMYLCASSTTLAGGPYEQYFGPGTRLTVT.

The V gene is TRBV11-2, the J gene TRBJ1-2, with D possibly being TRBD1 (6 bases). The CDR3 totals 14 residues. Germline loops: CDR1 SGHAT, CDR2 FQNNGV. Trimming stripped 1 base from V and 8 bases from J, with 14 bases between. In DNA, the CDR3 is TGTGCCAGCAGCTTAGTTGGCAGGGGCAACGGCTACACCTTC. Encoded protein: CASSLVGRGNGYTF.

This clonotype was counted a few times. The chain is built from TRBV6-6 and TRBJ2-3, with 9 bases identical to TRBD2. Germline loops: CDR1 MNHNY, CDR2 SVGAGI (reference sequence). The length of the CDR3 is 17 residues. Trimming took 6 bases from V and 6 from J; bases not matched to a gene: 16. CDR3 DNA: TGTGCCAGCAGGCTCGGACTAGCGTCAATTGGGGGTGATACGCAGTATTTT. It yields the protein CASRLGLASIGGDTQYF.

This clonotype was found a few times. The chain links TRBV12-3 or TRBV12-4 to TRBJ2-7, with D possibly TRBD1 on 5 matching bases. The CDR3 sequence is 15 residues long. V lost 5 bases and J lost 4, with 18 bases in between. This CDR3 reads CASSLQGDFLYEQYF. In nucleotides, the CDR3 is TGTGCCAGCAGTCTTCAGGGCGACTTCTTATACGAGCAGTACTTC.

The rearrangement uses TRBV7-3 and TRBJ2-7; 9 nucleotides line up with TRBD2. The CDR3 totals 15 residues. Trimming at V came to 0 bases and at J to 4 bases, leaving 4 bases not matched to a gene. Germline V gene lookup returns CDR1 SGHTA and CDR2 FQGTGA. CDR3 protein: CASSLTGLANYEQYF. The CDR3 nucleotides are TGTGCCAGCAGCTTAACGGGACTAGCTAATTACGAGCAGTACTTC.

V usage is TRBV4-1 and J usage is TRBJ1-2; the match to TRBD1 covers 7 bases. The germline V gene has CDR1 MGHRA and CDR2 YSYEKL. The length of the CDR3 is 16 residues. V was clipped by 1 base and J by 5 bases; unmatched bases: 10. The CDR3 loop reads CASSQAGQLRIYGYTF. CDR3 coding DNA: TGCGCCAGCAGCCAAGCGGGACAGTTGAGGATATATGGCTACACCTTC.

The chain joins TRBV6-1 to TRBJ1-5, with 7 positions matching TRBD1. Germline CDR1 reads MNHNS; CDR2 reads SASEGT. V dropped 7 bases and J dropped 7; count of bases not matched to a gene: 7. There are 13 residues in the CDR3. As DNA, the CDR3 is TGTGCCAGCAACGACAGGGTCGGGCAGCCCCAGCATTTT. Translation: CASNDRVGQPQHF.

The rearrangement uses TRBV5-1 and TRBJ2-1; no reliable D call. Trimming took off 5 bases at V and 7 bases at J, with 13 bases between the two ends. Germline CDR1 is SGHRS and CDR2 is YFSETQ. This CDR3 has 13 residues. In DNA form, the CDR3 reads TGCGCCAGCAGACCTGGACCGCCGAATGAGCAGTTCTTC. It translates to CASRPGPPNEQFF. The whole variable domain, filled in from reference TRBV5-1 and TRBJ2-1, reads KAGVTQTPRYLIKTRGQQVTLSCSPISGHRSVSWYQQTPGQGLQFLFEYFSETQRNKGNFPGRFSGRQFSNSRSEMNVSTLELGDSALYLCASRPGPPNEQFFGPGTRLTVL.

There are a few counts of this clonotype. The chain is built from TRBV5-4 and TRBJ2-7; D perhaps matches TRBD2 (5 bases). Germline lookup yields CDR1 SGHNT and CDR2 YYREEE (reference sequence). This CDR3 spans 13 amino acids. The ends were cut back, 4 bases at V and 7 bases at J, with 15 bases in the middle. The CDR3 is CASSPVGRGEQYV. Here the CDR3 DNA reads TGTGCCAGCAGCCCGGTGGGCAGAGGGGAGCAGTACGTC.

The chain employs TRBV20-1 and TRBJ2-1; the D gene could be TRBD1 or TRBD2 (6 bases each). Germline V gene lookup returns CDR1 DFQATT and CDR2 SNEGSKA (reference sequence). Deletions cut 1 base from V and 4 bases from J, with 11 bases between. CDR3 length: 14 amino acids. The CDR3 sequence is CSARAGGQYNEQFF. In nucleotides, the CDR3 is TGCAGTGCTAGAGCTGGGGGGCAGTACAATGAGCAGTTCTTC.

The V call is TRBV7-3, the J call TRBJ2-1; the match to TRBD2 covers 9 bases. V shed 3 bases and J 0 bases; nucleotides not matched to a gene: 3. Germline V gives CDR1 SGHTA, CDR2 FQGTGA. This CDR3 contains 16 residues. As DNA, the CDR3 is TGTGCCAGCAGCTTTACTAGCGGGTACTCCTACAATGAGCAGTTCTTC. As protein: CASSFTSGYSYNEQFF.

The V and J genes are TRBV10-2 and TRBJ2-3, with D possibly being TRBD2 (6 bases). This CDR3 is 17 amino acids long. The V end was cut by 0 bases, the J end by 0 bases, with 13 bases between. Germline CDR1 reads WSHSY; CDR2 reads SAAADI. The DNA of the CDR3 is TGCGCCAGCAGTGAGTCAAAACTAGCACCTAGCACAGATACGCAGTATTTT. This encodes CASSESKLAPSTDTQYF.

This clonotype was seen only once. The V gene is TRBV15, the J gene TRBJ1-1; tentatively, D is TRBD1 (6 bases). The CDR3 totals 15 residues. The germline V and J ends were trimmed by 1 base and 6 bases, with 15 bases remaining between them. Germline CDR1 reads LNHNV; CDR2 reads YYDKDF (reference sequence). The CDR3 DNA follows: TGTGCCACCAGCAGAGGCGAGGGGGGGCGGGCTGAAGCTTTCTTT. Its translation is CATSRGEGGRAEAFF.

About this clonotype itself: A read error may explain this, as a much larger clone is one base away. The rearrangement uses TRBV7-2 and TRBJ1-3, with 10 bases matching TRBD1. The CDR3 contains 14 residues. Germline loops: CDR1 SGHTA, CDR2 FQGNSA. CDR3 nucleotide sequence: TGTGCCAGCAGCGTAGACAGGGGGCCGAACACCATAGATTTT. Amino acids: CASSVDRGPNTIDF.

This sequence joins TRBV12-3 or TRBV12-4 and TRBJ2-6; weak D call: TRBD1 (7 bases). The CDR3 runs 16 residues. The V end lost 3 bases, the J end lost 4 bases, and 13 bases lay between the germline ends. For the CDR3, the DNA is TGTGCCAGCAGTTTCGGAGGGGGCGCCGGGGCCAACGTCCTGACTTTC. It specifies CASSFGGGAGANVLTF.

This clonotype was detected only a few times. V and J are TRBV6-1 and TRBJ2-7; possibly TRBD1 for D (5 bases). Germline V gives CDR1 MNHNS, CDR2 SASEGT. CDR3 size: 12 residues. Trimming removed 7 bases from V and 6 bases from J, with 13 bases in between. The DNA for the CDR3 is TGTGCCAGCACGAGAGACAGTGGCGAGCAGTACGTC. It translates to CASTRDSGEQYV.

This clonotype was seen only a few times. This chain uses TRBV11-3 with TRBJ2-1; the D is unclear. The CDR3 contains 14 residues. Per the germline V gene, CDR1 is SGHNT and CDR2 is YENEEA. V was shortened by 5 bases and J by 8 bases, with 16 bases between the two germline ends. CDR3 sequence: CASSPDPVGDEQFF. The CDR3 DNA is TGTGCCAGCAGCCCAGATCCCGTGGGCGATGAGCAGTTCTTC. Variable domain in full (rest from reference TRBV11-3 and TRBJ2-1): EAGVVQSPRYKIIEKKQPVAFWCNPISGHNTLYWYLQNLGQGPELLIRYENEEAVDDSQLPKDRFSAERLKGVDSTLKIQPAELGDSAVYLCASSPDPVGDEQFFGPGTRLTVL.

The chain carries TRBV7-9 and TRBJ2-2; D perhaps matches TRBD1 (7 bases). There are 15 residues in the CDR3. V lost 2 bases, J lost 5 bases, and 12 bases lay in between. Germline V gene lookup returns CDR1 SEHNR and CDR2 FQNEAQ (reference sequence). CDR3 sequence: CASSLRRGETGELFF. The CDR3 nucleotides read TGTGCCAGCAGCTTACGCAGGGGGGAAACCGGGGAGCTGTTTTTT.

The chain is built from TRBV27 and TRBJ1-1; D is uncertain. The V end was cut by 2 bases, the J end by 6 bases, with 13 bases between. The germline V gene has CDR1 MNHEY and CDR2 SMNVEV (reference sequence). The CDR3 has 14 amino acids. In DNA form, the CDR3 reads TGTGCCAGCAGTTTAACGGGGTTACGCGCTGAAGCTTTCTTT. Protein: CASSLTGLRAEAFF.

The chain employs TRBV6-8 and TRBJ1-1; no clear D gene. The CDR3 length is 14 residues. Germline lookup yields CDR1 MNHGY and CDR2 SAAAGT. Trimming removed 7 bases at V and 1 base at J, with 13 bases between. CDR3 sequence: CASTPLKGNTEAFF. Here the CDR3 DNA reads TGTGCCAGCACCCCATTAAAGGGGAACACTGAAGCTTTCTTT.

The V call is TRBV7-2, the J call TRBJ2-3, with 12 bases aligning to TRBD2. CDR1 SGHTA and CDR2 FQGNSA come from the germline V gene. The J segment lost 2 bases and the V segment lost 5 bases, leaving 2 bases of the junction unmatched. The CDR3 extends over 15 amino acids. The CDR3 DNA is TGTGCCAGCAGCCGGACTAGCGGGGACACAGATACGCAGTATTTT. It is translated as CASSRTSGDTDTQYF.

The chain uses TRBV2 and TRBJ2-2; D is unclear. Per germline, CDR1 SNHLY and CDR2 FYNNEI. The germline V and J ends were trimmed by 7 bases and 6 bases, with 12 bases remaining between them. The CDR3 extends over 13 amino acids. CDR3 sequence reads: CASKGSWSGELFF. The CDR3 region has the DNA TGTGCCAGCAAGGGAAGTTGGTCCGGGGAGCTGTTTTTT.

This clonotype was observed a few times. This chain links TRBV7-8 with TRBJ2-1; maybe TRBD2 (6 bases). CDR1 SGHVS and CDR2 FQNEAQ come from the germline V gene. The CDR3 totals 13 residues. V was shortened by 5 bases and J by 4 bases, with 9 bases between the two germline ends. As DNA, the CDR3 is TGTGCCAGCAGCGCGGGACGTTACAATGAGCAGTTCTTC. This sequence encodes CASSAGRYNEQFF.

The rearrangement links TRBV7-8 to TRBJ2-5; 7 bases map to TRBD1. Germline CDR1 SGHVS, CDR2 FQNEAQ. The CDR3 is made up of 17 amino acids. J gave up 1 base and V 1 base, and 9 bases lay outside the gene matches. CDR3 DNA sequence: TGTGCCAGCAGCTTAGAACGCAGGGGGAGATTCCAAGAGACCCAGTACTTC. This sequence encodes CASSLERRGRFQETQYF. The complete variable domain, with remaining parts taken from reference TRBV7-8 and TRBJ2-5, reads GAGVSQSPRYKVAKRGQDVALRCDPISGHVSLFWYQQALGQGPEFLTYFQNEAQLDKSGLPSDRFFAERPEGSVSTLKIQRTQQEDSAVYLCASSLERRGRFQETQYFGPGTRLLVL.

The table lists this clonotype with a few counts. The chain links TRBV4-1 to TRBJ2-5; 11 nucleotides match TRBD2. Germline V gives CDR1 MGHRA, CDR2 YSYEKL. V shed 0 bases and J 5 bases; nucleotides not matched to a gene: 2. The CDR3 is 15 amino acids. The CDR3 DNA follows: TGCGCCAGCAGCCAAGATACTAGCGGGAGTGAGACCCAGTACTTC. It codes for CASSQDTSGSETQYF.

This clonotype was recorded a few times. This chain joins TRBV7-2 and TRBJ1-2, with D uncertain. In germline, CDR1 is SGHTA, CDR2 FQGNSA. CDR3 length: 13 amino acids. Deletions cut 6 bases from V and 6 bases from J, with 14 bases between. The CDR3 DNA follows: TGTGCCAGCAGGGCAAGAGGTATGGATGGCTACACCTTC. It translates to CASRARGMDGYTF.

This clonotype has more than one count but fewer than ten. The chain uses TRBV19 and TRBJ1-5; TRBD1 might be the D (6 bases). CDR3 length: 14 amino acids. Between the trimmed V and J ends, which lost 2 bases and 3 bases, there was a span of 8 bases. Germline CDR1 LNHDA, CDR2 SQIVND (reference sequence). The CDR3 DNA is TGTGCCAGTAGTATACAGGGGCCCAATCAGCCCCAGCATTTT. This sequence encodes CASSIQGPNQPQHF.

This clonotype occurred a few times. The rearrangement links TRBV4-3 to TRBJ1-6; D is unclear. Germline V lookup: CDR1 LGHNA, CDR2 YSLEER. V shed 0 bases and J shed 10 bases, with 10 bases lying between them. CDR3 length: 14 residues. In DNA form, the CDR3 reads TGCGCCAGCAGCCAAGATCGGCAGCGCTCACCCCTCCACTTT. It encodes CASSQDRQRSPLHF.

This sequence joins TRBV7-9 and TRBJ1-2; no firm D call. The CDR3 is 11 residues long. In germline, CDR1 is SEHNR, CDR2 FQNEAQ (reference sequence). V was trimmed by 6 bases and J by 6 bases, leaving 8 bases between them. The CDR3 here is CASSLDDGYTF. CDR3 in DNA: TGTGCCAGCAGTTTGGACGATGGCTACACCTTC.